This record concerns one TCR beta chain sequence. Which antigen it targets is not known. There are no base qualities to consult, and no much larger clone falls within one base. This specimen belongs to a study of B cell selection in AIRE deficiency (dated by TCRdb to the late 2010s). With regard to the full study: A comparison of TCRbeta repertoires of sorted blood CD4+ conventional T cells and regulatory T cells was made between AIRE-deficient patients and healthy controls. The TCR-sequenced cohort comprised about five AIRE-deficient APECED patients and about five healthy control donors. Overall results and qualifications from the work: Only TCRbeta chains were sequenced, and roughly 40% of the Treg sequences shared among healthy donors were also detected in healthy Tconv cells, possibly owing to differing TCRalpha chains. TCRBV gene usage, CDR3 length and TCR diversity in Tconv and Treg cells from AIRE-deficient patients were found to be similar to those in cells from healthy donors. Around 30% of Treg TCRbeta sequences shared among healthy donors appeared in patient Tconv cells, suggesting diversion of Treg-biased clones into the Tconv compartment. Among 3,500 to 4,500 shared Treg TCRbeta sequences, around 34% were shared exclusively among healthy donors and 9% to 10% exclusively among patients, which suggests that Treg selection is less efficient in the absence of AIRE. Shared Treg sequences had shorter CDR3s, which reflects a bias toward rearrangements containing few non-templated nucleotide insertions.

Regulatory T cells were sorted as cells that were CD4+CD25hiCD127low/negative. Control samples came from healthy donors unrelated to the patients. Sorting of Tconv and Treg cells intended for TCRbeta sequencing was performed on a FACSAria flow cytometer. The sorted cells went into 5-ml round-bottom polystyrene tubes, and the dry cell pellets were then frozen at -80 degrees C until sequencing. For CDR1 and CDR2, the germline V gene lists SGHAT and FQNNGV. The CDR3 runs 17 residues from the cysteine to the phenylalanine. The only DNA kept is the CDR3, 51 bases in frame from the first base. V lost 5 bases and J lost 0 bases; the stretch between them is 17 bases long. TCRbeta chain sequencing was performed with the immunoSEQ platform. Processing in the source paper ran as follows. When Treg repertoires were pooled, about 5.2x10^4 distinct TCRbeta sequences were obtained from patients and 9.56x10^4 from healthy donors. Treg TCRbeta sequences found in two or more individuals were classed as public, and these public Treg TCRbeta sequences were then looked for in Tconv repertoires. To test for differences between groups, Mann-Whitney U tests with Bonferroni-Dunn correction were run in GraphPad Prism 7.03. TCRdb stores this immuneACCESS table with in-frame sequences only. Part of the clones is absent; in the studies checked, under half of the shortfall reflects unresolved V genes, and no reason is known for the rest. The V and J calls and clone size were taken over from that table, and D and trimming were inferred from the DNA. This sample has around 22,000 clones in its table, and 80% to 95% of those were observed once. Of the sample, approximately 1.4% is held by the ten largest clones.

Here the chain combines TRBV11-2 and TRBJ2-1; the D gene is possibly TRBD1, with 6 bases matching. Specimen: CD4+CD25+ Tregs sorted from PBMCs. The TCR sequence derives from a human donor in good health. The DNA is TGTGCCAGCAGCCCAACCCTCGGCAGGGGCTCCTACAATGAGCAGTTCTTC. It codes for CASSPTLGRGSYNEQFF.